This T cell receptor beta chain was sequenced for a study of blood T cell repertoires in COVID-19. Study-wide background: Spain, Italy and the United States supplied samples that represented acute and convalescent COVID-19. PBMCs, B-cell-depleted T cells, or T cells provided the cDNA or gDNA that made up the material.

Those enrolled in Seattle joined during active infection and were followed longitudinally afterward. Original methodology: Researchers report that nucleated cell counts were estimated from reference gene primer amplification. The table came from immunoSEQ multiplex PCR; TCRdb's copy has only in-frame clones and leaves some out. That table gives V, J and clone size, and the DNA gave D and trimming. The data contain over 70,000 clones, approximately 89% of them singletons. This receptor was identified in a man over 45 with COVID-19, enrolled during active disease. The specimen was peripheral blood.

The CDR3 spells CASSGLADLHEQFF. Here the CDR3 DNA reads TGTGCCAGCTCAGGGCTAGCGGATCTCCATGAGCAGTTCTTC. J is TRBJ2-1 and V is TRBV18, with 7 bases lining up with TRBD2. The CDR3 runs 14 residues. Germline V lookup: CDR1 KGHSH, CDR2 LQKENI. The J segment lost 8 bases and the V segment lost 5 bases, leaving 9 bases of the junction unmatched.